One sample yielded the 32 T cell receptor beta chains listed below, sequenced in a study of cytomegalovirus exposure and HLA in healthy donors. PCR was performed using 60 Vbeta and 13 Jbeta primers. The method was immunoSEQ multiplex PCR; TCRdb's version includes in-frame clones alone and lacks a portion of them. The data contain approximately 160,000 clones, approximately 79% of them seen just once; the ten biggest clones take up approximately 1.8%. The sequenced sample consisted of PBMCs. Receptor source: a human donor in good health.

The chain employs TRBV5-1 and TRBJ2-7; 8 nucleotides match TRBD1. In germline, CDR1 is SGHRS, CDR2 YFSETQ. After removal of 3 bases from V and 6 bases from J, the junction contained 5 bases not matched to a gene. The CDR3 consists of 13 residues. CDR3 in amino acids: CASSSATGVEQYF. The DNA for the CDR3 is TGCGCCAGCAGCTCGGCGACAGGGGTCGAGCAGTACTTC.

The genes are TRBV4-1 and TRBJ2-7; 8 nucleotides match TRBD2. From germline, CDR1 is MGHRA and CDR2 YSYEKL. There are 14 residues in the CDR3. V dropped 4 bases and J dropped 0; count of bases not matched to a gene: 2. Here the CDR3 DNA reads TGCGCCAGCAGCCGAGCGGGGGACTCCTACGAGCAGTACTTC. Translating gives CASSRAGDSYEQYF.

The chain recombines TRBV7-9 with TRBJ2-6; D gene uncertain. The CDR3 loop spans 16 amino acids. The V end was cut by 5 bases, the J end by 0 bases, with 11 bases between. The germline CDR1 and CDR2 sequences are SEHNR and FQNEAQ (reference sequence). The CDR3 DNA reads as TGTGCCAGCAGCCCAACAGTTTTCTCTGGGGCCAACGTCCTGACTTTC. It specifies CASSPTVFSGANVLTF.

This chain connects TRBV5-1 to TRBJ2-2; tentative D call: TRBD1 (6 bases). Per germline, CDR1 SGHRS and CDR2 YFSETQ. The length of the CDR3 is 15 residues. Trimming removed 2 bases from V and 8 bases from J, with 16 bases in between. CDR3 loop: CASSFAGTQGGELFF. CDR3 bases: TGCGCCAGCAGCTTTGCAGGGACACAGGGAGGGGAGCTGTTTTTT. The variable domain in full, with the rest retrieved from reference TRBV5-1 and TRBJ2-2, is KAGVTQTPRYLIKTRGQQVTLSCSPISGHRSVSWYQQTPGQGLQFLFEYFSETQRNKGNFPGRFSGRQFSNSRSEMNVSTLELGDSALYLCASSFAGTQGGELFFGEGSRLTVL.

The chain combines TRBV5-1 with TRBJ1-1, with D uncertain. V gave up 1 base and J gave up 0 bases, with 7 bases separating them. There are 14 residues in the CDR3. CDR1 and CDR2 from the germline V gene are SGHRS and YFSETQ. The CDR3 is CASSLRELNTEAFF. CDR3 bases: TGCGCCAGCAGCTTGCGGGAGTTGAACACTGAAGCTTTCTTT. Variable domain in full (rest from reference TRBV5-1 and TRBJ1-1): KAGVTQTPRYLIKTRGQQVTLSCSPISGHRSVSWYQQTPGQGLQFLFEYFSETQRNKGNFPGRFSGRQFSNSRSEMNVSTLELGDSALYLCASSLRELNTEAFFGQGTRLTVV.

The chain combines TRBV4-1 with TRBJ2-5, with 10 positions matching TRBD2. Germline V gives CDR1 MGHRA, CDR2 YSYEKL. The CDR3 totals 13 residues. Losses at the gene ends were 2 bases for V and 10 bases for J; bases not matched to a gene: 4. CDR3 loop: CASSQSSGGIQYF. The CDR3, as DNA: TGCGCCAGCAGCCAATCTAGCGGGGGAATCCAGTACTTC.

The gene calls are TRBV19 and TRBJ1-2, with D perhaps matching TRBD1 (5 bases). CDR3 length: 10 amino acids. V was shortened by 9 bases and J by 9 bases, with 11 bases between the two germline ends. Per germline, CDR1 LNHDA and CDR2 SQIVND (reference sequence). DNA of the CDR3: TGTGCCAGCCTGGGGACTCGCTACACCTTC. Protein sequence: CASLGTRYTF.

CDR3 amino acids: CASSLTLVDFEQFF. CDR3 sequence (DNA): TGTGCCAGCAGCTTAACTTTGGTGGACTTTGAGCAGTTCTTC. This chain uses TRBV7-6 with TRBJ2-1; TRBD2 might be the D (5 bases). This CDR3 spans 14 amino acids. V lost 2 bases to trimming and J lost 9 bases, with 14 bases between them. Germline lookup yields CDR1 SGHVS and CDR2 FNYEAQ.

This chain connects TRBV7-8 to TRBJ2-7; no clear D. Between the trimmed V and J ends, which lost 7 bases and 5 bases, there was a span of 21 bases. This CDR3 region has 15 residues. CDR1 and CDR2 (germline): SGHVS, FQNEAQ. CDR3 sequence reads: CASTLSELLGHEQYF. The CDR3, as DNA: TGTGCCAGCACCCTATCAGAACTCCTAGGCCACGAGCAGTACTTC.

In DNA form, the CDR3 reads TGTGCCAGCAGGCGGAAAAGCTCCTACGAGCAGTACTTC. It yields the protein CASRRKSSYEQYF. The chain is built from TRBV2 and TRBJ2-7; D remains unclear. Trimming removed 6 bases at V and 0 bases at J, with 9 bases between. Germline values: CDR1 SNHLY, CDR2 FYNNEI. CDR3 length equals 13 residues.

This clone was counted between two and nine times. J is TRBJ2-1 and V is TRBV7-2, with 7 positions matching TRBD2. Germline-derived CDR1 and CDR2 are SGHTA and FQGNSA. The ends lost 5 bases at V and 0 bases at J; junction bases unmatched: 13. CDR3 length equals 18 residues. CDR3 loop: CASSAPPRLAVSYNEQFF. In DNA form, the CDR3 reads TGTGCCAGCAGCGCCCCACCACGTCTAGCGGTCTCCTACAATGAGCAGTTCTTC.

This chain joins TRBV9 and TRBJ1-2, with D perhaps TRBD1 (5 bases). This CDR3 region has 12 residues. Trimming removed 0 bases at V and 10 bases at J, with 10 bases between. The germline V gene encodes CDR1 SGDLS and CDR2 YYNGEE. The CDR3 spells CASSVDKGFYTF. The CDR3 DNA reads as TGTGCCAGCAGCGTAGATAAGGGGTTCTACACCTTC.

The chain couples TRBV7-9 to TRBJ1-2; 7 bases map to TRBD1. In germline, CDR1 is SEHNR, CDR2 FQNEAQ (reference sequence). J gave up 6 bases and V 4 bases, and 8 bases lay outside the gene matches. There are 14 residues in the CDR3. Here the CDR3 reads CASSSAGTVHGYTF. Written as DNA, the CDR3 is TGTGCCAGCAGCTCAGCCGGGACAGTCCATGGCTACACCTTC. Supplemented by reference TRBV7-9 and TRBJ1-2, the full variable domain reads DTGVSQNPRHKITKRGQNVTFRCDPISEHNRLYWYRQTLGQGPEFLTYFQNEAQLEKSRLLSDRFSAERPKGSFSTLEIQRTEQGDSAMYLCASSSAGTVHGYTFGSGTRLTVV.

This clone has just one count. The chain uses TRBV29-1 and TRBJ1-1; 12 bases fit TRBD1. The CDR3 has 15 residues. Germline loops: CDR1 SQVTM, CDR2 ANQGSEA. V lost 1 base, J lost 3 bases, and 3 bases stayed unmatched. The CDR3 DNA reads TGCAGCGTTGAAGGGGACAGGGGGCTTCACACTGAAGCTTTCTTT. Translated, it gives CSVEGDRGLHTEAFF.

V usage is TRBV6-5 and J usage is TRBJ2-3; weak D call: TRBD1 (5 bases). V was shortened by 10 bases and J by 2 bases, with 13 bases between the two germline ends. The CDR3 totals 13 residues. Germline assignment: CDR1 MNHEY and CDR2 SVGAGI. CDR3 sequence reads: CATYEGVTDTQYF. The CDR3 bases are TGTGCCACCTACGAAGGGGTCACAGATACGCAGTATTTT.

V usage is TRBV5-6 and J usage is TRBJ1-1; TRBD1 might be the D (6 bases). The CDR3 totals 14 residues. Germline loops: CDR1 SGHDT, CDR2 YYEEEE. Trimming left V 0 bases short and J 4 bases short, with 10 bases between. CDR3 sequence: CASSLGGRGTEAFF. CDR3 sequence (DNA): TGTGCCAGCAGCTTGGGGGGGCGCGGCACTGAAGCTTTCTTT.

Comment on this clone: At one of its ends the junction is not consistent with the germline gene, which may arise from a read error. This sequence joins TRBV5-1 and TRBJ2-4; TRBD1 matches at 8 bases. The CDR3 has 16 residues. From germline, CDR1 is SGHRS and CDR2 YFSETQ. The CDR3 DNA is TGCGCCAGCAGCTTAGACACAGGGGGATGGAAGAACATTCAGTGCTTC. As protein: CASSLDTGGWKNIQCF.

This chain joins TRBV9 and TRBJ2-3; a possible D gene is TRBD2 (7 bases). CDR1 is SGDLS, CDR2 YYNGEE, per germline. The V and J ends lost 4 bases and 4 bases respectively, with 16 bases between them. The CDR3 is made up of 15 amino acids. CDR3 sequence reads: CASSFGRGGPDTQYF. In DNA form, the CDR3 reads TGTGCCAGCAGCTTTGGGAGGGGGGGCCCAGATACGCAGTATTTT.

A few counts support this clone. The V gene is TRBV5-4, the J gene TRBJ2-2; D unclear. Trimming removed 4 bases from V and 1 base from J, with 8 bases in between. CDR1 is SGHNT and CDR2 is YYREEE in the germline V gene (reference sequence). The CDR3 sequence is 14 residues long. CDR3 nucleotides: TGTGCCAGCAGCCCCCCAGTGAACACCGGGGAGCTGTTTTTT. As protein: CASSPPVNTGELFF.

The V gene is TRBV7-2, the J gene TRBJ1-6; no definite D call. There are 16 residues in the CDR3. Trimming took 2 bases from V and 5 from J, leaving 13 bases between them. Germline CDR1 reads SGHTA; CDR2 reads FQGNSA. The CDR3, as DNA: TGTGCCAGCAGCTTATCCCGATCACAGAATAATTCACCCCTCCACTTT. Translating gives CASSLSRSQNNSPLHF.

In its sample, this clone was seen once. This chain uses TRBV5-1 with TRBJ1-1; D call uncertain. Germline lookup yields CDR1 SGHRS and CDR2 YFSETQ. The CDR3 runs 15 residues. The V end was cut by 0 bases, the J end by 0 bases, with 9 bases between. CDR3: CASSLDPGVNTEAFF. In nucleotides, the CDR3 is TGCGCCAGCAGCTTGGATCCCGGGGTGAACACTGAAGCTTTCTTT.

V and J are TRBV5-1 and TRBJ1-2; 9 positions match TRBD1. This CDR3 contains 13 residues. Germline V lookup: CDR1 SGHRS, CDR2 YFSETQ. The junction had 5 bases not matched to a gene; V was cut back by 5 bases and J by 6 bases. The CDR3 protein is CASSQRQGDGYTF. In DNA, the CDR3 is TGCGCCAGCAGTCAGCGACAGGGGGATGGCTACACCTTC.

The chain links TRBV5-6 to TRBJ2-5; possible D gene TRBD2, 6 bases. The length of the CDR3 is 13 residues. Germline V gene lookup returns CDR1 SGHDT and CDR2 YYEEEE. Trimming shortened V by 4 bases and J by 5 bases, and 12 bases separated the two germline ends. This CDR3 reads CASSDGDLETQYF. The CDR3 bases are TGTGCCAGCAGCGATGGGGACTTGGAGACCCAGTACTTC.

This chain connects TRBV6-5 to TRBJ1-2, with 9 positions matching TRBD1. Germline values: CDR1 MNHEY, CDR2 SVGAGI. This CDR3 spans 15 amino acids. V lost 5 bases, J lost 4 bases, and 8 bases stayed unmatched. CDR3 DNA: TGTGCCAGCAGTGGATCGGGACAGGGAACCTATGGCTACACCTTC. Translating gives CASSGSGQGTYGYTF.

The genes are TRBV7-9 and TRBJ2-1, with TRBD2 identical over 12 bases. The CDR3 sequence is 15 residues long. J was trimmed by 11 bases and V by 5 bases; bases with no gene match: 10. From germline, CDR1 is SEHNR and CDR2 FQNEAQ (reference sequence). This CDR3 reads CASSTAGLAGGQQFF. As DNA, the CDR3 is TGTGCCAGCAGCACTGCCGGGCTAGCGGGGGGGCAGCAGTTCTTC.

The J gene is TRBJ2-1, the V gene TRBV2; D is unresolved. The V and J ends lost 4 bases and 16 bases respectively, with 14 bases between them. The CDR3 consists of 11 residues. Per germline, CDR1 SNHLY and CDR2 FYNNEI. The DNA for the CDR3 is TGTGCCAGCAGTGTCGCAGACATCAACTTCTTC. Translated, it gives CASSVADINFF. Using reference TRBV2 and TRBJ2-1 for the parts outside the CDR3, the full variable domain is EPEVTQTPSHQVTQMGQEVILRCVPISNHLYFYWYRQILGQKVEFLVSFYNNEISEKSEIFDDQFSVERPDGSNFTLKIRSTKLEDSAMYFCASSVADINFFGPGTRLTVL.

Remarks on this clone: Other DNA sequences within the sample encode an identical CDR3. V usage is TRBV7-3 and J usage is TRBJ2-3, with 9 nucleotides matching TRBD2. The CDR3 covers 15 residues. V shed 3 bases, J shed 2 bases, and the junction held 3 bases outside the gene matches. Per germline, CDR1 SGHTA and CDR2 FQGTGA. The CDR3 sequence: CASSFLAGSTDTQYF. The CDR3 coding sequence is TGTGCCAGCAGCTTCCTAGCGGGGTCCACAGATACGCAGTATTTT.

This chain uses TRBV6-5 with TRBJ1-1, with D possibly being TRBD1 (6 bases). Trimming took off 2 bases at V and 0 bases at J, with 13 bases between the two ends. This CDR3 is 16 amino acids long. Looked up from germline, CDR1 is MNHEY and CDR2 is SVGAGI. The chain's CDR3 is CASSYDRTAMNTEAFF. DNA for the CDR3: TGTGCCAGCAGTTACGACCGGACAGCGATGAACACTGAAGCTTTCTTT.

The rearrangement uses TRBV19 and TRBJ1-2; 10 nucleotides match TRBD1. The CDR3 covers 14 residues. Germline V CDR1 and CDR2: LNHDA, SQIVND (reference sequence). V lost 7 bases, J lost 4 bases, and 6 bases stayed unmatched. The CDR3 coding sequence is TGTGCCAGTAAAGGACAGGGGGATACCTATGGCTACACCTTC. This gives the protein CASKGQGDTYGYTF.

This clone has a single count. The chain couples TRBV11-2 to TRBJ1-2; D uncertain. Germline assignment: CDR1 SGHAT and CDR2 FQNNGV. This CDR3 is built from 13 residues. V lost 5 bases and J lost 5, with 12 bases in between. CDR3 DNA sequence: TGTGCCAGCAGCCCCGGAACAGAATATGGCTACACCTTC. Translation: CASSPGTEYGYTF.

The gene calls are TRBV9 and TRBJ2-5; 8 bases line up with TRBD2. V lost 2 bases to trimming and J lost 5 bases; unmatched junction nucleotides: 2. Germline CDR1 SGDLS, CDR2 YYNGEE. The CDR3 is 13 residues long. The CDR3: CASSVGGVETQYF. The CDR3 DNA follows: TGTGCCAGCAGCGTCGGGGGGGTGGAGACCCAGTACTTC. Supplemented by reference TRBV9 and TRBJ2-5, the full variable domain reads DSGVTQTPKHLITATGQRVTLRCSPRSGDLSVYWYQQSLDQGLQFLIQYYNGEERAKGNILERFSAQQFPDLHSELNLSSLELGDSALYFCASSVGGVETQYFGPGTRLLVL.

This clone has a handful of counts. The chain combines TRBV11-2 with TRBJ2-7; D not certain. With 3 bases removed from V and 3 bases from J, the gap between germline ends came to 9 bases. Germline V gene sequence: CDR1 SGHAT, CDR2 FQNNGV. The CDR3 has 13 residues. The CDR3 spells CASSLSKVYEQYF. In DNA form, the CDR3 reads TGTGCCAGCAGCTTGAGTAAAGTCTACGAGCAGTACTTC.